Listed here is a single T cell receptor (beta chain). Per germline, CDR1 MDHEN and CDR2 SYDVKM. This CDR3 has 12 amino acids. Trimming removed 5 bases at V and 14 bases at J, with 16 bases between. Data came from immunoSEQ multiplex PCR; TCRdb stores just in-frame clones and leaves some out. The table lists 250,000 to 350,000 clones, under 90% of them singletons. This entry is derived from a study of blood T cell repertoires in COVID-19. Clinical history as reported by participants underpinned cohort assignment. Shortly before study entry, within 2 weeks, exposed participants had met a COVID-19 case. The chain recombines TRBV28 with TRBJ1-5; D not resolved. The origin of this receptor is a woman aged 50 to 65 who had been exposed to COVID-19. The specimen sequenced was PBMCs or T cells enriched from blood (not recorded which). The CDR3 reads CASSTTGLNEHF. The CDR3 nucleotides read TGTGCCAGCAGTACCACGGGGTTAAACGAGCATTTT.